What follows are 19 T cell receptor beta chains derived from one specimen sequenced in a study of blood T cell repertoires in COVID-19. Sequenced by immunoSEQ multiplex PCR; TCRdb stores in-frame clones only, minus some. Of 70,000 or so clones in the sample, 80% are singletons; the top ten hold more than 10%. The sample comprised peripheral blood. All receptors derive from a man aged 45-65 years with COVID-19, enrolled during active disease.

This rearrangement joins TRBV18 to TRBJ1-1, with TRBD1 matching over 9 bases. V gave up 3 bases and J gave up 0 bases; unmatched junction bases: 2. CDR1 KGHSH and CDR2 LQKENI come from the germline V gene. This CDR3 contains 15 residues. In nucleotides, the CDR3 is TGTGCCAGCTCACCGGGACAGGGTATGAACACTGAAGCTTTCTTT. It translates to CASSPGQGMNTEAFF.

The J gene is TRBJ2-7, the V gene TRBV11-2; 12 nucleotides line up with TRBD1. The CDR3 runs to 15 residues. CDR1 is SGHAT, CDR2 FQNNGV, per germline. J lost 2 bases, V lost 5 bases, and 4 bases had no gene match. CDR3 loop: CASSRGQGAPYEQYF. The CDR3 DNA sequence: TGTGCCAGCAGCCGGGGACAGGGGGCCCCCTACGAGCAGTACTTC.

This sequence joins TRBV10-2 and TRBJ2-3; 9 bases match TRBD2. Unmatched junction bases numbered 6, after V lost 10 bases and J lost 1 base. The CDR3 length is 14 residues. Germline-derived CDR1 and CDR2 are WSHSY and SAAADI. Here the CDR3 reads CAIQTSGGTDTQYF. CDR3 DNA: TGCGCCATTCAGACTAGCGGAGGCACAGATACGCAGTATTTT.

The chain couples TRBV2 to TRBJ2-1; D might be TRBD1 (6 bases). CDR1 and CDR2 from the germline V gene are SNHLY and FYNNEI. CDR3 length: 14 amino acids. Trimming removed 7 bases from V and 3 bases from J, with 13 bases in between. CDR3 in amino acids: CASIRQVSYNEQFF. The CDR3, as DNA: TGTGCCAGCATTCGACAGGTTAGCTACAATGAGCAGTTCTTC.

The J gene is TRBJ2-1, the V gene TRBV7-2, with D possibly matching TRBD2 (5 bases). The V gene's germline CDR1 is SGHTA and CDR2 FQGNSA. The ends were cut back, 3 bases at V and 5 bases at J, with 20 bases in the middle. The CDR3 runs to 17 residues. The CDR3 protein is CASSLRRARLGNNEQFF. The CDR3 region has the DNA TGTGCCAGCAGCTTGCGGCGGGCGCGCCTTGGCAACAATGAGCAGTTCTTC.

The sample holds one count of this clone. The chain has TRBV6-5 and TRBJ2-7, with 9 bases aligning to TRBD1. This CDR3 has 15 amino acids. V dropped 6 bases and J dropped 3; count of bases not matched to a gene: 9. Germline V gene data show CDR1 as MNHEY and CDR2 as SVGAGI. The CDR3 region is CASRDSPGQGYEQYF. The CDR3 nucleotides read TGTGCCAGCAGAGACTCTCCGGGACAGGGCTACGAGCAGTACTTC.

This sequence joins TRBV19 and TRBJ1-2; D is ambiguous. V shed 6 bases and J shed 7 bases, with 21 bases lying between them. CDR3 length equals 15 residues. In germline, CDR1 is LNHDA, CDR2 SQIVND (reference sequence). The CDR3 DNA is TGTGCCAGTAGCACTATAGACCCGGGAGTGACTGGCTACACCTTC. Translated: CASSTIDPGVTGYTF.

This clone occurred a few times. The chain uses TRBV6-4 and TRBJ2-3; 8 positions match TRBD2. CDR1 is MRHNA, CDR2 SNTAGT, per germline. The V and J ends lost 6 bases and 0 bases, in that order; junction bases with no gene match: 2. The length of the CDR3 is 14 residues. For the CDR3, the DNA is TGTGCCAGCAGCCCTAGCGGGAGCACAGATACGCAGTATTTT. It encodes CASSPSGSTDTQYF.

The V call is TRBV6-1, the J call TRBJ2-7; 7 nucleotides line up with TRBD1. The CDR3 extends over 16 amino acids. The V segment lost 3 bases and the J segment 1 base; nucleotides outside the gene matches: 9. Germline V gene lookup returns CDR1 MNHNS and CDR2 SASEGT. The CDR3 nucleotides read TGTGCCAGCAGTGAGTCTACAGGGGTCCCTTCCTACGAGCAGTACTTC. Translated, it gives CASSESTGVPSYEQYF.

This clone showed up just a few times. V is TRBV6-4 and J is TRBJ2-1, with 7 nucleotides matching TRBD2. Germline V CDR1 and CDR2: MRHNA, SNTAGT. The CDR3 extends over 15 amino acids. The V and J ends lost 4 bases and 6 bases, in that order; junction bases with no gene match: 9. The CDR3 DNA reads as TGTGCCAGCAGTGTCTATGCGGGAGTCTCCAATGAGCAGTTCTTC. This encodes CASSVYAGVSNEQFF.

The rearrangement links TRBV28 to TRBJ2-5; TRBD1 agrees at 7 bases. The V gene's germline CDR1 is MDHEN and CDR2 SYDVKM. The ends lost 6 bases at V and 2 bases at J; junction bases unmatched: 6. CDR3 length: 14 residues. In DNA form, the CDR3 reads TGTGCCAGCAGACACGGGACAGCTCAAGAGACCCAGTACTTC. Translation gives CASRHGTAQETQYF.

J is TRBJ2-7 and V is TRBV24-1; D is perhaps TRBD1 (6 bases). The CDR3 totals 13 residues. The V end was cut by 4 bases, the J end by 3 bases, with 9 bases between. The germline V gene encodes CDR1 KGHDR and CDR2 SFDVKD. CDR3 sequence reads: CATSDPTGYEQYF. The CDR3 region has the DNA TGTGCCACCAGTGACCCGACAGGCTACGAGCAGTACTTC.

This chain joins TRBV10-1 and TRBJ2-7; TRBD2 matches 7 bases. Germline CDR1 reads WNHNN; CDR2 reads SYGVQD (reference sequence). CDR3 length: 15 residues. V gave up 5 bases and J gave up 2 bases; unmatched junction bases: 9. The CDR3 bases are TGCGCCAGCAGTCCCCGACTAGCTGCACCCTACGAGCAGTACTTC. Translating gives CASSPRLAAPYEQYF.

The rearrangement links TRBV7-9 to TRBJ1-1, with D possibly TRBD1 on 6 matching bases. The germline V gene has CDR1 SEHNR and CDR2 FQNEAQ (reference sequence). V gave up 4 bases and J gave up 12 bases, with 12 bases separating them. This CDR3 is built from 11 residues. The CDR3 nucleotides read TGTGCCAGCAGCTATCAGGGGCGGCCTTTCTTT. Translation gives CASSYQGRPFF.

The chain carries TRBV4-3 and TRBJ2-7; 9 nucleotides match TRBD2. V shed 0 bases and J 3 bases; nucleotides not matched to a gene: 3. This CDR3 has 15 amino acids. In germline, CDR1 is LGHNA, CDR2 YSLEER. CDR3 sequence reads: CASSQDLAGDYEQYF. The CDR3 DNA reads TGCGCCAGCAGCCAAGACTTAGCGGGAGACTACGAGCAGTACTTC.

V gene TRBV2 combines with J gene TRBJ2-5; the match to TRBD2 covers 9 bases. CDR3 length equals 15 residues. The ends lost 4 bases at V and 5 bases at J; junction bases unmatched: 8. In germline, CDR1 is SNHLY, CDR2 FYNNEI. The CDR3 coding sequence is TGTGCCAGCAGTGCGCTTAGCGGGAGAGTGGAGACCCAGTACTTC. Its protein is CASSALSGRVETQYF. Variable domain in full (rest from reference TRBV2 and TRBJ2-5): EPEVTQTPSHQVTQMGQEVILRCVPISNHLYFYWYRQILGQKVEFLVSFYNNEISEKSEIFDDQFSVERPDGSNFTLKIRSTKLEDSAMYFCASSALSGRVETQYFGPGTRLLVL.

The V and J genes are TRBV6-5 and TRBJ2-7; tentatively, D is TRBD1 (5 bases). Germline V lookup: CDR1 MNHEY, CDR2 SVGAGI. The length of the CDR3 is 13 residues. V lost 6 bases and J lost 2, with 11 bases in between. In DNA, the CDR3 is TGTGCCAGCAGCCCAGGGTGGGCCTACGAGCAGTACTTC. Its protein product is CASSPGWAYEQYF.

The V gene is TRBV9, the J gene TRBJ2-3; 9 positions agree with TRBD2. V trimming: 4 bases; J trimming: 4 bases; junction bases outside the gene matches: 10. The CDR3 is made up of 16 amino acids. Germline CDR1 reads SGDLS; CDR2 reads YYNGEE. CDR3 in DNA: TGTGCCAGCAGCCCCCGTGCGGCGGGAGGGGCAGATACGCAGTATTTT. Encoded protein: CASSPRAAGGADTQYF.

The rearrangement joins TRBV5-1 to TRBJ2-1; 10 bases are a match to TRBD2. The CDR3 is made up of 15 amino acids. V lost 1 base to trimming and J lost 9 bases; unmatched junction nucleotides: 7. Germline CDR1 and CDR2: SGHRS and YFSETQ. CDR3 protein: CASSLQLAGVGEQFF. The DNA of the CDR3 is TGCGCCAGCAGCTTGCAGCTAGCGGGAGTGGGTGAGCAGTTCTTC.